This T cell receptor (beta chain) was obtained from a study of OX40 agonist ivuxolimab in advanced cancers. Study-wide background: The patients received agonistic anti-OX40 (CD134) antibody ivuxolimab. The eligibility criteria allowed prior anti-PD-1, anti-PD-L1 or anti-CTLA-4 therapy, and 40% had some. Three dose-escalation patients had partial responses: one with hepatocellular carcinoma and two with cutaneous melanoma. Study-level results: Relative to CD4+, CD8+ T cells held more expanded clones on average.

Trimming removed 5 bases from V and 6 bases from J, with 12 bases in between. The CDR3 has 13 amino acids. Germline lookup yields CDR1 SGHAT and CDR2 FQNNGV. Measured with immunoSEQ multiplex PCR; TCRdb has only the in-frame clones, and not every one. The profile shows approximately 86,000 clones, about 90% of them singletons. This clone was found once. Its target is not known. This TCR derives from an adult with an advanced solid tumor such as melanoma, head and neck, liver or kidney cancer. This chain joins TRBV11-2 and TRBJ2-3; D unclear. The material sequenced was CD4+ or CD8+ T cells sorted from blood, taken in a trial of the OX40 agonist ivuxolimab. The CDR3 loop is CASSTSPRDTQYF. The CDR3 DNA follows: TGTGCCAGCAGCACAAGCCCGAGGGATACGCAGTATTTT.